This T cell receptor beta chain was captured in a study of spatial heterogeneity in lung cancer. At the level of the study: Fewer alpha-chain than beta-chain sequences were consistently detected.

V was cut by 3 bases and J by 5 bases, with 10 bases left in between. The CDR3 is 13 residues long. CDR1 and CDR2 (germline): SEHNR, FQNEAQ (reference sequence). Study-level findings and limits: Ubiquitous expanded tumor TCRs were seen in blood more at resection than at follow-up.

A unique molecular identifier was attached to every TCR cDNA molecule. From the 5' RACE reads, TCRdb called clonotypes with MiXCR, one entry per CDR3 protein. This sample has approximately 24,000 distinct CDR3 sequences, with 4% to 6% found just once. Time point meaning: sample taken at primary tumor resection. Unsorted whole RNA from tumor, nontumor lung or frozen PBMC underwent sequencing. Donation came from some 72 patients with untreated early-stage non-small cell lung cancer. This clonotype was seen repeatedly, ten times or more. Its antigen is currently unknown. This TCR was sampled from a male donor with early-stage non-small cell lung cancer. V usage is TRBV7-9 and J usage is TRBJ1-1; D is possibly TRBD1 (6 bases). The sample consisted of PBMCs, taken at surgery. CDR3: CASSFRGLTEAFF. The CDR3 DNA reads TGTGCCAGCAGCTTCAGGGGATTGACTGAAGCTTTCTTT.